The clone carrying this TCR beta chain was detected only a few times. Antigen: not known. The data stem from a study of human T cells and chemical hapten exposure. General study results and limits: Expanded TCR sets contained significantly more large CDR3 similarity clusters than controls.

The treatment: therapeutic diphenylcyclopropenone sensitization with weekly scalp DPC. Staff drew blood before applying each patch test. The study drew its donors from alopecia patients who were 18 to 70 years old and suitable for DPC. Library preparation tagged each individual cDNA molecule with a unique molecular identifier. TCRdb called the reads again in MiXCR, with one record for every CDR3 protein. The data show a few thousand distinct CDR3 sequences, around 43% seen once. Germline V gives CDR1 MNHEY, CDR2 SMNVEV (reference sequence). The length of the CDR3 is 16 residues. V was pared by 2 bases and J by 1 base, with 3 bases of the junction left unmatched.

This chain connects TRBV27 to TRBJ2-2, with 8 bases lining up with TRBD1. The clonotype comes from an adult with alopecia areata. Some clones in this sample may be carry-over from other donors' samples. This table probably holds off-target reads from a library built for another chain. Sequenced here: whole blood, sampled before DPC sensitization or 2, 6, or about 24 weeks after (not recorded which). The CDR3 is CASSLGTGLNTGELFF. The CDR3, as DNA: TGTGCCAGCAGTTTAGGGACAGGCCTGAACACCGGGGAGCTGTTTTTT.